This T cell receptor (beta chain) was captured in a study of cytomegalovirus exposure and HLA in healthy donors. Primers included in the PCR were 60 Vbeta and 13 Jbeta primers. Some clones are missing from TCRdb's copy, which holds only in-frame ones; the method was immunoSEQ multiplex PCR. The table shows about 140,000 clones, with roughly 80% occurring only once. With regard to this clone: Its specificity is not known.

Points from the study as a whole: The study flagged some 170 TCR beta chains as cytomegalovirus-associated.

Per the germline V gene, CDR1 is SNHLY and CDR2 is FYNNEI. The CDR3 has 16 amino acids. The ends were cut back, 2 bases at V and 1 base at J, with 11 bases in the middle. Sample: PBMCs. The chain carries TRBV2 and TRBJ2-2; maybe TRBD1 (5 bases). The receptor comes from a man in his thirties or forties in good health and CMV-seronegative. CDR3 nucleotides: TGTGCCAGCAGTGAACAGGGCCAGGGGAACACCGGGGAGCTGTTTTTT. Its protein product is CASSEQGQGNTGELFF.